The following is a T cell receptor beta chain sequence with its context. Its antigen is currently not known. The input lacks base qualities; no much larger clone sits a single base away. The cohort comprised more than 550 healthy bone marrow donors. At the time of sampling, every cohort member was nominally healthy, though immune exposures that went unrecorded were likely present. The donor was CMV seropositive and belonged to the group of 250 to 300 seropositive cohort members. Each donor provided a peripheral blood sample, and peripheral blood mononuclear cells were used for TCR beta sequencing. The Qiagen DNeasy Blood Extraction Kit was used to extract genomic DNA from the blood cell samples. This sample is drawn from a study of cytomegalovirus exposure and HLA in healthy donors (dated by TCRdb to about 2017). About the full investigation: An earlier analysis of several hundred of the donors reported 276 Gb of sequence data and 117 million unique TCR beta sequences obtained from 180 million or so T cells. Class I and class II HLA loci were covered by the typing at four-digit resolution. High-throughput TCR immunosequencing, statistical association of individual TCRs with disease status, and machine learning were combined to predict cytomegalovirus infection status. To decide whether each TCR beta V gene segment behaved as functional or pseudogenic, an earlier analysis of 587 of the donors relied on high-throughput TCR beta sequencing. To study patterns of TCR occurrence, a later analysis re-analyzed previously published TCR beta repertoires from more than 550 donors and added high-resolution HLA genotyping. The T cell repertoires of around 730 subjects were profiled by immunosequencing and related to cytomegalovirus serostatus. Every discovery cohort repertoire had been produced on one sequencing platform. A later genetic analysis took genome-wide SNP genotypes for about three fifths of the 666 donors and used that subset as a discovery cohort. Donor age, sex, ethnicity and CMV serostatus were compiled alongside the repertoire data. Because of strong linkage in the cohort, 5 or 6 DR-DQ haplotypes were treated as single units for association and clustering. Around 300 gigabases of sequencing data and approximately 84 million unique TCR sequences were included in an early release covering several hundred HLA-typed donors. Rather than drawing on any new phenotypic data, the later analysis identified candidate immune exposures from TCR beta sequences and the way those sequences occurred across donors. Along with the approximately 670-subject first cohort, a separate validation cohort of some 130 different subjects was used. The study was designed to test whether signatures of past pathogen exposure could be identified by cataloging public T cell receptors. The genetic ancestry cluster associated with self-reported Caucasian donors included 70% to 85% of the roughly 400 genotyped donors. Typing coverage varied by locus: about 620-630 donors for A, B, C, DRB1 and DQB1; 500 to 550 for DQA1; more than 600 for DPA1; around 490 for DPB1. Among about 400 genotyped donors of the cohort, an average of about 220,000 unique TCR beta nucleotide sequences was sequenced per donor, of which about 20% were non-productive. Broader findings and caveats from the paper: A cluster of highly shared sequence variants was judged likely to be a technical artifact of the sequencing pipeline. In a later genetic analysis, a missense DCLRE1C variant was associated with V-gene and J-gene trimming of TCR beta chains, and the association was replicated in an independent cohort. In vitro tests confirmed that a few of the cytomegalovirus-associated TCR beta chains recognize cytomegalovirus antigens. According to a later analysis, most CMV-associated TCR beta chains appeared to be HLA-restricted, and the HLA associations seemed to be driven largely by CMV exposure. In a later analysis, several top co-occurrence clusters were reported to appear linked to parvovirus B19, influenza, CMV and Epstein-Barr virus. A later analysis found that TCR association rates varied across HLA loci, with DRB1 alleles showing the most associated TCRs and HLA-C alleles the fewest. According to a later genetic analysis, donors in an Asian-associated ancestry cluster had fewer N-insertions in productive TCRs than the approximately 710-donor mean. In an earlier analysis of some 540 of the donors, most TCR beta V segments appeared in productive rearrangements about 87% or about 30% of the time, broadly matching IMGT annotations. HLA typing was unavailable for some donors at each locus, so association tests used only the typed subset. It was suggested by the authors that the approach could potentially be generalized to other disease states and immunological phenotypes. Correlated functional status among segregating V segments might be attributable to linkage disequilibrium, but an unknown experimental factor could not be ruled out. Because counts were too low, around 18 rarely observed V segments, including chromosome 9 orphons, were left out of the earlier analysis of about 500 of the donors. Most TCR sequences were seen in very few donors, while some public TCRs were found in many individuals. Some IMGT-functional V segments, including TRBV6-2 and TRBV6-3, could not be distinguished by the 87-base-pair reads and were therefore excluded. In this cohort, only TCR beta chains were sequenced, and detectable features were limited by the absence of alpha or paired-chain data. A later analysis associated about 16,000 TCR beta sequences with specific HLA alleles at a false discovery rate of 0.05. Assigning TCR associations to individual alleles was difficult when HLA alleles, especially DR and DQ, strongly co-occurred. Presence/absence analyses assumed roughly uniform sequencing depth across donors, an assumption that may not hold. In a later analysis, HLA-associated TCR beta chains showed more clonal expansion and lower generation probabilities than non-associated chains that were equally common. A further reported finding was that TCR beta sequences accurately predicted the HLA-A and HLA-B alleles for most subjects in the first cohort. For the cohort, immune exposure information was limited to CMV serostatus. Cytomegalovirus status was reported to be diagnosed by the classifier with high specificity and sensitivity in both the original and validation cohorts. A total of fewer than 200 TCR beta chains were listed by the study as associated with cytomegalovirus.

In the germline V gene, CDR1 corresponds to SGHRS and CDR2 to YFSETQ. Counted from cysteine to phenylalanine, this CDR3 has 14 amino acids. The DNA shown is the 42-base CDR3, in frame from base 1. V lost 4 bases and J lost 3 bases, and the count of bases not matched to a germline gene is 2. The library was made by the immunoSEQ multiplex PCR assay. For the multiplex PCR, a mixture combining 60 forward primers for TCR Vbeta segments and 13 reverse primers for TCR Jbeta segments was used. The CDR3 region of rearranged TCR beta genes was amplified from genomic DNA with a multiplex PCR assay. The Illumina HiSeq System was used to sequence the amplified TCR beta libraries as 87-base-pair reads. Per the authors' processing: Across the 700 or so repertoires, a later analysis counted roughly 84 million unique TCR beta chains, roughly 11 million of which were shared by at least two donors. Raw reads were error-corrected and collapsed into unique sequences with a nearest-neighbor algorithm that merged closely related sequences to remove PCR and sequencing errors. Alignment of CDR3 sequences to IMGT reference sequences was used to assign V, D and J gene segments. For a sequence to be retained, a match of at least six nucleotides was required to both a V gene segment and a J gene segment. Rearrangements were classified as productive when the CDR3 lacked stop codons and remained in frame with V and J, and all other rearrangements were classified as non-productive. Following IMGT convention, CDR3 was defined as the stretch from the second conserved V-encoded cysteine up to the conserved J-encoded phenylalanine. The earlier analysis of some 550 of the donors excluded any sequence lacking an unambiguous match to a single V gene segment. In an earlier analysis of several hundred of the donors, a V segment was called functional when productive rearrangements were above 56.7%, and segregating when the standard deviation between donors exceeded 5%. A statistical classification framework was developed to diagnose cytomegalovirus status using the catalog of TCR beta chain sequences. V and J gene assignment, in a later analysis, came from comparing TCR nucleotide sequences with IMGT/GENE-DB human TR gene sequences. Using the TCRdist pipeline, a later analysis assigned CDR3 sequences along with most-parsimonious VDJ recombination scenarios. In a later analysis, each TCR beta chain was defined by its CDR3 amino acid sequence together with its V-gene family, and reads without a unique V-gene family were excluded. In a later analysis, 550 to 650 highly shared, low-generation-probability nucleotide sequences were removed to address suspected cross-contamination and a sequencing artifact. In a later analysis, a clonal expansion index for each public chain was calculated from normalized within-repertoire ranks of inferred template counts. Generation probabilities in a later analysis came from a VDJ recombination model fitted to out-of-frame rearrangements, and those results were checked against IGoR. In a later analysis, hypergeometric tests were used to score TCR-TCR, TCR-HLA and TCR-CMV co-occurrence, with a repertoire-size bias correction applied to TCR pairs. A later analysis estimated false discovery rates by permuting HLA or CMV assignments 20 times. A later analysis grouped co-occurring TCRs with DBSCAN, adding TCRdist sequence similarity when clustering within HLA-allele-positive subsets. Co-occurrence clustering excluded repertoires with fewer than 30,000 or more than 120,000 public chains, plus five with anomalous nucleotide sharing. TCRdb took over this immuneACCESS table, retaining in-frame rearrangements with V and J assigned. Such tables are incomplete; in checked studies, under half of the missing clones stem from an unresolved V gene, and the remainder is unexplained. That table furnishes V, J and clone size, whereas the DNA furnished D and trimming. The sample table holds 190,000 or so clones, of which 80% to 85% were seen once. The top ten hold approximately 6.5% of the sample.

Here the chain combines TRBV5-1 and TRBJ2-1, with TRBD1 identical over 9 junction bases. The sequencing sample was made of PBMCs. The receptor was isolated from a woman in her forties or fifties in good health and CMV-seropositive. The nucleotides are TGCGCCAGCAGCCGGACAGGGGACTACAATGAGCAGTTCTTC. Its protein is CASSRTGDYNEQFF.